Listed below are T cell receptor beta chains from one sample, sequenced in a study of blood T cell repertoires in COVID-19. The repertoire was sequenced with immunoSEQ multiplex PCR; TCRdb's copy has only in-frame clones and lacks some. The table lists roughly 300,000 clones, roughly 90% of them singletons, with approximately 1.8% in the top ten. The sample was peripheral blood. The receptors originated from a woman in her twenties or thirties with COVID-19, enrolled during active disease. Both conserved end residues are part of each CDR3. The D gene is left open where the match is weak. Some rows have no size entry. The others give once, few or many, or a class for an expanded clone.

>TRBJ1-6|TRBV5-1|TRBD1|.
TGCGCCAGCAGCTTGGAGACAGGGGTCTATAATTCACCCCTCCACTTT
CASSLETGVYNSPLHF
>TRBJ2-1|TRBV19|.|.
TGTGCCAGTAGTATCATTGGACAGAACAATGAGCAGTTCTTC
CASSIIGQNNEQFF
>TRBJ2-3|TRBV6-6|.|.
TGTGCCAGCAGTTACTTACGGGATAGCACAGATACGCAGTATTTT
CASSYLRDSTDTQYF
>TRBJ1-3|TRBV9|.|.
TGTGCCAGCAGCGTAGGTACTTCTGGAAACACCATATATTTT
CASSVGTSGNTIYF
>TRBJ2-7|TRBV7-5|.|.
TGTGTCAGAAGACCCGGACAGACTTTTTCCTCCTACGAGCAGTACTTC
CVRRPGQTFSSYEQYF
>TRBJ1-6|TRBV6-5|.|.
TGTGCCGAAGGGGCCTCACCCCTCCACTTT
CAEGASPLHF
>TRBJ2-4|TRBV5-5|.|once
TGTGCCAGCAGCTTGGGGCACAGTTTAGCCAAAAACATTCAGTACTTC
CASSLGHSLAKNIQYF
>TRBJ1-5|TRBV10-3|.|few
TGTGCCATCAGGGCAAGCGTCTTCGGTCAGCCCCAGCATTTT
CAIRASVFGQPQHF
>TRBJ1-5|TRBV6-5|.|few
TGTGCCAGCAGCCAGACAGGAGTTAGCAATCAGCCCCAGCATTTT
CASSQTGVSNQPQHF
>TRBJ1-5|TRBV5-1|.|few
TGCGCCAGCAGCTTGGGACAGCCTAATCAGCCCCAGCATTTT
CASSLGQPNQPQHF
>TRBJ2-1|TRBV9|TRBD1|.
TGTGCCAGCAGCGTAGCGGGACAGGGCGTCTCCTACAATGAGCAGTTCTTC
CASSVAGQGVSYNEQFF
>TRBJ1-6|TRBV2|TRBD1|.
TGTGCCAGCAGTGGGGACAGGGGGATTGTCAGACGTTCCTATAATTCACCCCTCCACTTT
CASSGDRGIVRRSYNSPLHF
>TRBJ1-6|TRBV30|TRBD1|.
TGTGCCTGGAGTGCCCGGGACAGCGCCTATAATTCACCCCTCCACTTT
CAWSARDSAYNSPLHF
>TRBJ1-1|TRBV12-3/TRBV12-4|.|.
TGTGCCAGCTACCACAGGGACAAAGGTGAAGCTTTCTTT
CASYHRDKGEAFF
>TRBJ1-2|TRBV29-1|.|.
TGCAGCGTTGGGGGGAGGCGAGGCTACACCTTC
CSVGGRRGYTF
>TRBJ1-3|TRBV7-2|.|.
TGTGCCAGCAGCTTCATTCCGGGGGGAAACACCATATATTTT
CASSFIPGGNTIYF
>TRBJ1-2|TRBV20-1|.|.
TGCAGTGCCCGCCAGGGATACGGCTACACCTTC
CSARQGYGYTF
>TRBJ1-5|TRBV19|TRBD1|.
TGTGCCAGTAGTATAGACAGGGACAGACTCCAGCCCCAGCATTTT
CASSIDRDRLQPQHF
>TRBJ1-1|TRBV5-1|.|.
TGCGCCAGCAGCTCGACAGTGAACACTGAAGCTTTCTTT
CASSSTVNTEAFF
>TRBJ1-1|TRBV6-5|TRBD1|.
TGTGCCAGCACCAGGGGGACTGAAGCTTTCTTT
CASTRGTEAFF
>TRBJ2-1|TRBV15|TRBD2|.
TGTGCCACCAGCAGCTCCCTCGGGGGGTCCTACAATGAGCAGTTCTTC
CATSSSLGGSYNEQFF
>TRBJ1-4|TRBV9|TRBD1|.
TGTGCCAGCAGCGTAGAGGGGACAGGGTTTGAAGAAAAACTGTTTTTT
CASSVEGTGFEEKLFF
>TRBJ2-1|TRBV21-1|.|.
TGTGCCAGCAGCCCCCTAGGAGAGGCGGGGGGCCGGTTCAATGAGCAGTTCTTC
CASSPLGEAGGRFNEQFF
>TRBJ2-1|TRBV7-9|.|.
TGTGCCAGCAGCCCCCGGGCAGGGTACAATGAGCAGTTCTTC
CASSPRAGYNEQFF
>TRBJ2-1|TRBV7-9|.|.
TGTGCCAGCAGCCCCCGGGGGATTGGATACAATGAGCAGTTCTTC
CASSPRGIGYNEQFF
>TRBJ2-3|TRBV24-1|TRBD1|.
TGTGCCACCAGTCCCGGACAGGGGCCCACAGATACGCAGTATTTT
CATSPGQGPTDTQYF
>TRBJ2-1|TRBV6-5|.|.
TGTGCCAGCAGTTACCCAGGGCCTTACAATGAGCAGTTCTTC
CASSYPGPYNEQFF
>TRBJ2-1|TRBV12-3/TRBV12-4|TRBD1|.
TGTGCCAGCAGTCCGACAGGGAGAGATGAGCAGTTCTTC
CASSPTGRDEQFF
>TRBJ1-1|TRBV30|.|.
TGTGCCTGGGACAGAGACACTGAAGCTTTCTTT
CAWDRDTEAFF
>TRBJ2-5|TRBV7-3|.|.
TGTGCCAGCAGCTTAACGGGACTGCAAGAGACCCAGTACTTC
CASSLTGLQETQYF
>TRBJ1-1|TRBV2|.|.
TGTGCCAGCAGTGTCGAGGGCCGCTCTGAAGCTTTCTTT
CASSVEGRSEAFF
>TRBJ1-4|TRBV28|TRBD1|.
TGTGCCAGCAGTTTGGGGCCGGGACAGGGGAATGAAAAACTGTTTTTT
CASSLGPGQGNEKLFF
>TRBJ1-5|TRBV2|TRBD1|.
TGTGCCACCAGAGGGACAGGGACCGATCAGCCCCAGCATTTT
CATRGTGTDQPQHF
>TRBJ2-3|TRBV18|.|.
TGTGCCAGCTCACCACAACCTCTAACCCCCTCTAGCACAGATACGCAGTATTTT
CASSPQPLTPSSTDTQYF
>TRBJ1-1|TRBV28|.|.
TGTGCCAGCTGGGCCTCCCCAATCGGGAACACTGAAGCTTTCTTT
CASWASPIGNTEAFF
>TRBJ1-2|TRBV10-3|TRBD1|.
TGTGCCATCTTGACAGGGTTGGGCTACACCTTC
CAILTGLGYTF
>TRBJ1-4|TRBV5-1|TRBD1|.
TGCGCCAGCAGCAGCGGGACAGGGAGTGAAAAACTGTTTTTT
CASSSGTGSEKLFF
>TRBJ1-5|TRBV10-1|.|.
TGCGCCCCCAGGGCAGGTATAACGGCGAATCAGCCCCAGCATTTT
CAPRAGITANQPQHF
>TRBJ2-1|TRBV19|.|.
TGTGCCAGTAGTCTCCCCTGGGAGGATGAGCAGTTCTTC
CASSLPWEDEQFF
>TRBJ1-5|TRBV10-3|.|.
TGTGCCATCAGCGATGCACAGGGAACTAGCAATCAGCCCCAGCATTTT
CAISDAQGTSNQPQHF
>TRBJ2-7|TRBV6-5|TRBD1|.
TGTGCCACGAACCGTGGGACAGAGAGCTCCTACGAGCAGTACTTC
CATNRGTESSYEQYF
>TRBJ1-4|TRBV19|.|.
TGTGCCAGTAGTATTCCCGGGGATAGCGCGGAAAAACTGTTTTTT
CASSIPGDSAEKLFF
>TRBJ1-5|TRBV30|.|.
TGTGCCTGGAGCCGGGACTTTGGCAATCAGCCCCAGCATTTT
CAWSRDFGNQPQHF
>TRBJ1-1|TRBV7-3|TRBD1|.
TGTGCCAGCAGCCCCCGACCGGGACAGGGAAGGACTGAAGCTTTCTTT
CASSPRPGQGRTEAFF
>TRBJ2-1|TRBV4-1|.|.
TGCGCCAGCAGCCAACCGAGGCGGAGCTCCTACAATGAGCAGTTCTTC
CASSQPRRSSYNEQFF
>TRBJ2-7|TRBV5-4|TRBD2|.
TGTGCCAGCAGCGCCTTAACTAGCGGGGGCTCCTACGAGCAGTACTTC
CASSALTSGGSYEQYF
>TRBJ1-1|TRBV4-3|.|.
TGCGCCAGCAGCCATCGAGGCGGCACTGAAGCTTTCTTT
CASSHRGGTEAFF
>TRBJ2-3|TRBV6-2/TRBV6-3|.|once
TGTGCCAGCAGTTTAGGCAGGATCGATACGCAGTATTTT
CASSLGRIDTQYF
>TRBJ1-2|TRBV29-1|TRBD1|.
TGCAGCGTTGTGGGACAGGGAATGTATGGCTACACCTTC
CSVVGQGMYGYTF